This T cell receptor (beta chain) was recorded in a study of T-cell memory formation after mild COVID-19. One entry per CDR3 protein, called by TCRdb with MiXCR from the 5' RACE reads. The table has 300,000 to 400,000 distinct CDR3 sequences, over 10% seen once; the top ten hold about 22%. CDR1 SQVTM and CDR2 ANQGSEA come from the germline V gene. V was clipped by 7 bases and J by 6 bases, with 11 bases between them. The CDR3 length is 11 residues. The sample taken for sequencing was PBMCs or a T cell subset sorted from them (not recorded which). The chain has TRBV29-1 and TRBJ2-3, with D possibly called TRBD1 or TRBD2 (6 bases each). This TCR was recovered from a man younger than 35 who had mild COVID-19 (a few samples of this study predate the infection). Cell type and time point are not known. The DNA of the CDR3 is TGCAGCGCCGGGGGCATGGATACGCAGTATTTT. Residues: CSAGGMDTQYF.